These 23 T cell receptor beta chains share one sample of origin, sequenced in a study of blood T cells in healthy people across ages. The second PCR ran roughly 6 to 12 cycles with a sample-barcoded 5' primer and J-beta primers. MiXCR, run by TCRdb on the 5' RACE reads, gives a single entry per CDR3 protein. The table includes 650,000 to 1,000,000 distinct CDR3 sequences, roughly 46% detected once. The sequencing sample was made of blood. These receptors were obtained from a man older than 75 in good health.

The CDR3 DNA reads as TGCAGTGCTAGAGGGCATTACGAGCAGTACTTC. Protein sequence: CSARGHYEQYF. The chain has TRBV20-1 and TRBJ2-7; no reliable D call. CDR1 and CDR2 (germline): DFQATT, SNEGSKA (reference sequence). Trimming removed 1 base from V and 4 bases from J, with 5 bases in between. The CDR3 sequence is 11 residues long.

This clonotype was observed a handful of times. This sequence joins TRBV5-6 and TRBJ2-1; 7 bases agree with TRBD1. V was clipped by 4 bases and J by 10 bases; unmatched bases: 5. CDR1 and CDR2 (germline): SGHDT, YYEEEE. There are 12 residues in the CDR3. The CDR3 nucleotides read TGTGCCAGCAGCCAGGGGGACAGAGAGCAGTTCTTC. Translating it yields CASSQGDREQFF.

The V call is TRBV5-1, the J call TRBJ2-3, with 12 bases that match TRBD2. CDR1 and CDR2 (germline): SGHRS, YFSETQ. The CDR3 length is 16 residues. V dropped 3 bases and J dropped 4; count of bases not matched to a gene: 6. This chain's CDR3 is CASSSETSGGSDTQYF. The CDR3 bases are TGCGCCAGCAGCTCAGAGACTAGCGGGGGATCAGATACGCAGTATTTT. The full variable domain, its missing parts supplied by reference TRBV5-1 and TRBJ2-3, is KAGVTQTPRYLIKTRGQQVTLSCSPISGHRSVSWYQQTPGQGLQFLFEYFSETQRNKGNFPGRFSGRQFSNSRSEMNVSTLELGDSALYLCASSSETSGGSDTQYFGPGTRLTVL.

Concerning this clonotype: A much larger clone differs by one base, so this may be a read error. The chain uses TRBV5-1 and TRBJ2-1, with D unclear. Germline assignment: CDR1 SGHRS and CDR2 YFSETQ. V was clipped by 5 bases and J by 8 bases, with 17 bases between them. There are 14 residues in the CDR3. The CDR3 here is CASSADPSRDEQFF. The CDR3 nucleotides read TGCGCCAGCAGTGCGGACCCAAGTCGCGATGAGCAGTTCTTC.

For the CDR3, the DNA is TGCAGTGCTAGAGCGGGAGACCCTTTGAATGAGCAGTTCTTC. Translated: CSARAGDPLNEQFF. This chain uses TRBV20-1 with TRBJ2-1, with TRBD2 as a possible D gene (6 bases). Germline V gene lookup returns CDR1 DFQATT and CDR2 SNEGSKA (reference sequence). The ends were cut back, 1 base at V and 7 bases at J, with 14 bases in the middle. CDR3 length equals 14 residues.

This clonotype was picked up a small number of times. The J gene is TRBJ2-7, the V gene TRBV7-2; D not certain. The CDR3 runs to 15 residues. Germline CDR1 is SGHTA and CDR2 is FQGNSA. The germline V and J ends were trimmed by 5 bases and 2 bases, with 16 bases remaining between them. CDR3 sequence reads: CASSRESRAAYEQYF. The DNA for the CDR3 is TGTGCCAGCAGCCGAGAAAGTAGGGCAGCCTACGAGCAGTACTTC.

The chain couples TRBV7-9 to TRBJ2-3; D is perhaps TRBD2 (6 bases). The CDR3 is made up of 17 amino acids. With 5 bases removed from V and 4 bases from J, the gap between germline ends came to 22 bases. Germline V lookup: CDR1 SEHNR, CDR2 FQNEAQ (reference sequence). The CDR3 protein is CASSLVGDSSKADTQYF. For the CDR3, the DNA is TGTGCCAGCAGCCTGGTTGGGGACTCCAGTAAAGCAGATACGCAGTATTTT. Full variable domain (remainder filled in from reference TRBV7-9 and TRBJ2-3): DTGVSQNPRHKITKRGQNVTFRCDPISEHNRLYWYRQTLGQGPEFLTYFQNEAQLEKSRLLSDRFSAERPKGSFSTLEIQRTEQGDSAMYLCASSLVGDSSKADTQYFGPGTRLTVL.

The chain combines TRBV20-1 with TRBJ1-2, with TRBD1 identical over 8 bases. CDR1 and CDR2 from the germline V gene are DFQATT and SNEGSKA (reference sequence). The J segment lost 8 bases and the V segment lost 0 bases, leaving 17 bases of the junction unmatched. The CDR3 spans 17 residues. CDR3 residues: CSARDPFTSGTGQGYTF. The CDR3 nucleotides are TGCAGTGCTAGAGATCCGTTTACTTCCGGGACAGGACAGGGCTACACCTTC.

This clonotype was seen more than once but under ten times. The J gene is TRBJ2-1, the V gene TRBV6-5; TRBD2 matches 12 bases. The germline V gene has CDR1 MNHEY and CDR2 SVGAGI. The J segment lost 7 bases and the V segment lost 10 bases, leaving 8 bases of the junction unmatched. The CDR3 is 14 residues long. CDR3 DNA sequence: TGTGCCACTTCGACTAGCGGGAGCGGTAATGAGCAGTTCTTC. It codes for CATSTSGSGNEQFF.

Concerning this clonotype: A read error is possible here, since a much larger clone lies one base away. This chain joins TRBV30 and TRBJ2-1; no clear D gene. CDR3 size: 11 residues. Germline V CDR1 and CDR2: GTSNPN, SVGIG (reference sequence). CDR3 loop: CALSVGYEQFF. DNA of the CDR3: TGTGCCTTGAGTGTAGGTTATGAGCAGTTCTTC. Together with reference TRBV30 and TRBJ2-1, the CDR3 gives the full variable domain: SQTIHQWPATLVQPVGSPLSLECTVEGTSNPNLYWYRQAAGRGLQLLFYSVGIGQISSEVPQNLSASRPQDRQFILSSKKLLLSDSGFYLCALSVGYEQFFGPGTRLTVL.

Concerning this clonotype: A clone one base away is much larger, so this may be a read error. The chain combines TRBV29-1 with TRBJ2-6, with D maybe TRBD2 (6 bases). Per the germline V gene, CDR1 is SQVTM and CDR2 is ANQGSEA. The CDR3 is 14 amino acids. The CDR3 region is CSVAGVSGANVPTF. The CDR3 coding sequence is TGCAGCGTTGCGGGAGTGTCTGGGGCCAACGTCCCGACTTTC.

On this clonotype itself: At one end the junction does not follow the germline gene, possibly because of a read error. V is TRBV7-3 and J is TRBJ2-2; 11 bases line up with TRBD2. The germline CDR1 and CDR2 sequences are SGHTA and FQGTGA. The CDR3 has 21 amino acids. CDR3 DNA sequence: TGTGCCAGCAGCCCTTATACACCCCTCCCTAGCGGGAGGAGGAACACCGCGGAGCTGTTTTTT. It yields the protein CASSPYTPLPSGRRNTAELFF.

V and J are TRBV4-3 and TRBJ2-3; D might be TRBD2 (6 bases). V was trimmed by 0 bases and J by 4 bases, leaving 17 bases between them. This CDR3 comprises 17 residues. CDR1 is LGHNA, CDR2 YSLEER, per germline. CDR3 loop: CASSQDRAGLWADTQYF. In DNA form, the CDR3 reads TGCGCCAGCAGCCAAGATCGGGCGGGGCTGTGGGCAGATACGCAGTATTTT.

This clonotype was observed once. J is TRBJ1-6 and V is TRBV12-3 or TRBV12-4; D is uncertain. The CDR3 extends over 10 amino acids. Trimming shortened V by 10 bases and J by 12 bases, and 10 bases separated the two germline ends. The chain's CDR3 is CAIQNLPLHF. The CDR3 bases are TGTGCCATCCAAAACCTACCCCTCCACTTT.

Note on this clonotype: A much larger clone lies one base from this, so it may be a read error. The chain employs TRBV20-1 and TRBJ2-1; D tentatively fits TRBD1 or TRBD2 (5 bases each). The CDR3 consists of 15 residues. Per germline, CDR1 DFQATT and CDR2 SNEGSKA (reference sequence). Trimming pared 2 bases from V and 10 bases from J, leaving 21 bases between. CDR3 in DNA: TGCAGTGCTAGACTTACGGGACGCTCCTCCTACGAGCAGTTCTTC. Translated, it gives CSARLTGRSSYEQFF.

This clonotype has a single count. The genes are TRBV27 and TRBJ2-1; 14 nucleotides match TRBD2. V lost 0 bases, J lost 9 bases, and 4 bases stayed unmatched. The CDR3 is made up of 16 amino acids. Germline V gene lookup returns CDR1 MNHEY and CDR2 SMNVEV (reference sequence). The CDR3, as DNA: TGTGCCAGCAGTTTATCGGGGACTAGCGGGAGTAGTGAGCAGTTCTTC. It encodes CASSLSGTSGSSEQFF.

As concerns this clonotype: A clone one base away is much larger, so this may be a read error. As the CDR3 is not closed by the conserved phenylalanine or tryptophan, this likely results from a read error. The chain is built from TRBV29-1 and TRBJ2-6, with D perhaps being TRBD1 or TRBD2 (5 bases each). Germline lookup yields CDR1 SQVTM and CDR2 ANQGSEA. V dropped 7 bases and J dropped 0 bases, with 13 bases sitting between them. The CDR3 loop spans 15 amino acids. The CDR3 protein is CSARDLSSGANVLTI. DNA for the CDR3: TGCAGCGCTCGGGACCTCTCCTCTGGGGCCAACGTCCTGACTATC.

This chain connects TRBV6-1 to TRBJ2-6; 11 bases are a match to TRBD2. The CDR3 is 20 amino acids. Germline V gene data show CDR1 as MNHNS and CDR2 as SASEGT. J was trimmed by 0 bases and V by 11 bases; bases with no gene match: 18. The chain's CDR3 is CAGWDGGTSGKYSGANVLTF. The CDR3 DNA follows: TGTGCCGGCTGGGACGGCGGGACTAGCGGCAAATACTCTGGGGCCAACGTCCTGACTTTC.

V usage is TRBV11-2 and J usage is TRBJ2-2, with D perhaps matching TRBD2 (7 bases). The germline CDR1 and CDR2 sequences are SGHAT and FQNNGV. Between the trimmed V and J ends, which lost 5 bases and 4 bases, there was a span of 20 bases. The CDR3 has 17 residues. CDR3 sequence reads: CASSQIGGGPGTGELFF. In DNA form, the CDR3 reads TGTGCCAGCAGCCAAATAGGGGGGGGGCCCGGCACCGGGGAGCTGTTTTTT.

The genes are TRBV12-3 or TRBV12-4 and TRBJ2-3; 7 positions agree with TRBD2. CDR3 length equals 16 residues. V gave up 6 bases and J gave up 2 bases; unmatched junction bases: 11. The CDR3 region has the DNA TGTGCCAGCAGACGTCCCCGGGGAGGGGCCACAGATACGCAGTATTTT. Amino acids: CASRRPRGGATDTQYF.

Regarding this clonotype: This may be a read error: a much more frequent sequence differs by one nucleotide. The chain links TRBV7-2 to TRBJ2-7; 9 positions match TRBD1. The CDR3 extends over 14 amino acids. CDR1 is SGHTA, CDR2 FQGNSA, per germline. V was clipped by 4 bases and J by 8 bases; unmatched bases: 9. The CDR3 bases are TGTGCCAGCAGCTGGGGGACAGGGAACTCCAAGCAGTACTTC. It codes for CASSWGTGNSKQYF.

V gene TRBV7-2 combines with J gene TRBJ2-7; 10 bases are shared with TRBD1. This CDR3 contains 17 residues. Germline values: CDR1 SGHTA, CDR2 FQGNSA. V gave up 1 base and J gave up 1 base; unmatched junction bases: 7. The CDR3: CASSLGTDRGRSYEQYF. CDR3 coding DNA: TGTGCCAGCAGCTTAGGAACAGACAGGGGGCGATCCTACGAGCAGTACTTC.

This clonotype showed up many times. The DNA for the CDR3 is TGTGCCAGCAGCTTAGCCCCCTCGACTAGCGGGATGGGGAATGAGCAGTTCTTC. Its protein product is CASSLAPSTSGMGNEQFF. J is TRBJ2-1 and V is TRBV11-2, with TRBD2 matching 11 bases. The V gene end was trimmed by 1 base and the J gene end by 7 bases; junction bases not matched to a gene: 12. CDR1 is SGHAT and CDR2 is FQNNGV in the germline V gene. CDR3 length: 18 residues.